This passage covers 9 T cell receptor beta chains from one sample sequenced in a study of shared clonotypes between healthy human individuals. CD8 cells regarded as naive lacked CD45RO, were positively chosen for CCR7, and omitted terminally differentiated effector memory CD45RA+ cells. The table came from immunoSEQ multiplex PCR; TCRdb's copy has only in-frame clones and leaves some out. The sample consists of around 2,000,000 clones, roughly 94% of them appearing once. The specimen sequenced was naive CD8+ T cells sorted from blood. These receptors were obtained from a man aged 18-30 years in good health.

The rearrangement links TRBV9 to TRBJ2-3; 9 bases are shared with TRBD2. Germline lookup yields CDR1 SGDLS and CDR2 YYNGEE. The CDR3 covers 15 residues. J was trimmed by 1 base and V by 3 bases; bases with no gene match: 3. CDR3 in amino acids: CASSERLAGTDTQYF. CDR3 in DNA: TGTGCCAGCAGCGAACGACTAGCGGGCACAGATACGCAGTATTTT.

The chain carries TRBV5-4 and TRBJ1-2, with a possible D match to TRBD1 (5 bases). V was trimmed by 4 bases and J by 4 bases, leaving 17 bases between them. The CDR3 has 15 amino acids. In germline, CDR1 is SGHNT, CDR2 YYREEE (reference sequence). The CDR3 region is CASSLSGQGAYGYTF. The CDR3 nucleotides read TGTGCCAGCAGCCTGTCTGGGCAGGGCGCCTATGGCTACACCTTC.

This clone was observed once. The chain recombines TRBV5-4 with TRBJ2-7; D may be TRBD1 or TRBD2 (5 bases each). Germline V CDR1 and CDR2: SGHNT, YYREEE (reference sequence). The CDR3 contains 14 residues. V was clipped by 1 base and J by 4 bases, with 12 bases between them. Here the CDR3 DNA reads TGTGCCAGCAGCTTGTCTGGGGGTCCTTACGAGCAGTACTTC. This translates into CASSLSGGPYEQYF.

This chain links TRBV13 with TRBJ2-5, with D unclear. This CDR3 spans 16 amino acids. The V gene's germline CDR1 is PRHDT and CDR2 FYEKMQ (reference sequence). The ends were cut back, 0 bases at V and 4 bases at J, with 15 bases in the middle. The CDR3, as DNA: TGTGCCAGCAGCTTAGGCGCCCTCTCAAGAGGAGAGACCCAGTACTTC. Residues: CASSLGALSRGETQYF.

V is TRBV11-2 and J is TRBJ1-1; D gene uncertain. The germline V gene has CDR1 SGHAT and CDR2 FQNNGV. V lost 1 base to trimming and J lost 3 bases, with 9 bases between them. The CDR3 has 14 amino acids. The CDR3 bases are TGTGCCAGCAGCTTAGGGTCCAGCTACACTGAAGCTTTCTTT. Protein product: CASSLGSSYTEAFF.

The J gene is TRBJ2-2, the V gene TRBV19, with D hard to call. Trimming removed 6 bases from V and 0 bases from J, with 2 bases in between. The CDR3 extends over 12 amino acids. Per the germline V gene, CDR1 is LNHDA and CDR2 is SQIVND (reference sequence). The CDR3, as DNA: TGTGCCAGTAGAACGAACACCGGGGAGCTGTTTTTT. This translates into CASRTNTGELFF.

CDR3 nucleotide sequence: TGTGCCAGCAGCCGAGAAGGAGGGGCGGGGTCCTACGAGCAGTACTTC. Encoded protein: CASSREGGAGSYEQYF. The chain links TRBV7-9 to TRBJ2-7; TRBD2 might be the D (6 bases). V was pared by 5 bases and J by 1 base, with 18 bases between. In germline, CDR1 is SEHNR, CDR2 FQNEAQ (reference sequence). This CDR3 has 16 residues.

J is TRBJ1-4 and V is TRBV13; a possible D gene is TRBD1 (5 bases). Germline values: CDR1 PRHDT, CDR2 FYEKMQ (reference sequence). The CDR3 loop spans 14 amino acids. V lost 6 bases and J lost 0, with 8 bases in between. This CDR3 reads CASSSGSTNEKLFF. CDR3 nucleotide sequence: TGTGCCAGCAGTTCAGGGTCAACTAATGAAAAACTGTTTTTT.

This chain uses TRBV19 with TRBJ2-7, with D perhaps given as TRBD1 or TRBD2 (5 bases each). CDR1 and CDR2 from the germline V gene are LNHDA and SQIVND (reference sequence). With 0 bases removed from V and 3 bases from J, the gap between germline ends came to 12 bases. The CDR3 spans 15 residues. CDR3 nucleotides: TGTGCCAGTAGTATAGATAAGGGACCGATCTACGAGCAGTACTTC. Residues: CASSIDKGPIYEQYF.